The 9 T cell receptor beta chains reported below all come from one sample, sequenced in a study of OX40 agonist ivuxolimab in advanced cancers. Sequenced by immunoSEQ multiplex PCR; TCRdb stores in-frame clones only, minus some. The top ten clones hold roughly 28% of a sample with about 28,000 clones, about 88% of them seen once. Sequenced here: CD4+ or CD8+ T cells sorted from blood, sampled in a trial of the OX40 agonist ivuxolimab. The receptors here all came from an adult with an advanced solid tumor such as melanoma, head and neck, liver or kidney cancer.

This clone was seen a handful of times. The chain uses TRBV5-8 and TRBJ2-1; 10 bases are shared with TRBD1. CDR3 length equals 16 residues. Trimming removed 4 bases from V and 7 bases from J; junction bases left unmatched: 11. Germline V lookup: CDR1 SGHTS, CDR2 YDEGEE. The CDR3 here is CASSGGTGVSANEQFF. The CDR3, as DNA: TGTGCCAGCAGCGGCGGGACAGGGGTTTCTGCGAATGAGCAGTTCTTC. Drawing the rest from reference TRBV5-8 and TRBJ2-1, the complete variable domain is EAGVTQSPTHLIKTRGQQATLRCSPISGHTSVYWYQQALGLGLQFLLWYDEGEERNRGNFPPRFSGRQFPNYSSELNVNALELEDSALYLCASSGGTGVSANEQFFGPGTRLTVL.

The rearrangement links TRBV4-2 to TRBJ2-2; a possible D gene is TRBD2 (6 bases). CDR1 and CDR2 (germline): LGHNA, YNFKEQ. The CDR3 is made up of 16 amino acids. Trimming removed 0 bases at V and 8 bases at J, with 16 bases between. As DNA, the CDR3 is TGTGCCAGCAGCCAAGAATACGGAGGGCCAGTAGGGGAGCTGTTTTTT. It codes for CASSQEYGGPVGELFF.

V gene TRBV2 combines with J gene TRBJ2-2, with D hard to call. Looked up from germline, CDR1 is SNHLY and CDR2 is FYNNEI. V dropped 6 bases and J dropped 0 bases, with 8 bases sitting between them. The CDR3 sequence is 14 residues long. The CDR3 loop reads CASSHLANTGELFF. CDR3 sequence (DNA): TGTGCCAGCAGCCACCTCGCGAACACCGGGGAGCTGTTTTTT.

CDR3 DNA sequence: TGCGCCAGCAGCCAGCAACGGGGGGGCGCCTACGAGCAGTACTTC. Its protein is CASSQQRGGAYEQYF. The genes are TRBV4-1 and TRBJ2-7; the match to TRBD2 covers 8 bases. This CDR3 contains 15 residues. Germline CDR1 reads MGHRA; CDR2 reads YSYEKL. Unmatched junction bases numbered 6, after V lost 3 bases and J lost 2 bases.

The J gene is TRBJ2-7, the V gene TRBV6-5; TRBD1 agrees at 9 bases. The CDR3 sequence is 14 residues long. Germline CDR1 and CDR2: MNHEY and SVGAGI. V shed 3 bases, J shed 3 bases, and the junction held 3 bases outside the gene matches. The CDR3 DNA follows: TGTGCCAGCAGTTATGGGACAGGGTTCTACGAGCAGTACTTC. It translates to CASSYGTGFYEQYF.

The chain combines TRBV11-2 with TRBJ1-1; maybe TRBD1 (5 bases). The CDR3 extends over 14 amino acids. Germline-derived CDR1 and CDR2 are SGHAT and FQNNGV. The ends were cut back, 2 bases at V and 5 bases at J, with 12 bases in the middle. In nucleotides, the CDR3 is TGTGCCAGCAGCTTAATAAGAGAGGGGACTGAAGCTTTCTTT. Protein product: CASSLIREGTEAFF.

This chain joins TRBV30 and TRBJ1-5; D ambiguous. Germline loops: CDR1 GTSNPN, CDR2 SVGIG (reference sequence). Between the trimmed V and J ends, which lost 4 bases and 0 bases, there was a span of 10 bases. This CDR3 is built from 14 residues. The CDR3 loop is CAWTPSGSNQPQHF. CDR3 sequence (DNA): TGTGCCTGGACTCCATCCGGTAGCAATCAGCCCCAGCATTTT.

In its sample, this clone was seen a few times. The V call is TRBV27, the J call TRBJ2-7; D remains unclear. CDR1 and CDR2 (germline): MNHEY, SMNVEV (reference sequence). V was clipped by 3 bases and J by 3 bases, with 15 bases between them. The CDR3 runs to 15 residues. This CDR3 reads CASSFADGRDYEQYF. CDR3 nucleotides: TGTGCCAGCAGTTTCGCGGACGGTAGAGACTACGAGCAGTACTTC.

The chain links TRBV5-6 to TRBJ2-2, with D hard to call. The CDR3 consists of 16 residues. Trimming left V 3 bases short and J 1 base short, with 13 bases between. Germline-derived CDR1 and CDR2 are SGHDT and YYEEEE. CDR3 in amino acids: CASSWLGWENTGELFF. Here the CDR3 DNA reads TGTGCCAGCAGCTGGTTAGGGTGGGAGAACACCGGGGAGCTGTTTTTT.